This TCR beta chain was found in a study of T cell repertoires in cytomegalovirus infection. Findings and limits, study-wide: HLA-C-restricted, CMV-specific TCR beta clonotypes were dominant ex vivo.

Germline V CDR1 and CDR2: SGHDN, FVKESK. J lost 7 bases, V lost 3 bases, and 14 bases had no gene match. The CDR3 covers 17 residues. As regards this clonotype: Its antigen is not known.

One entry per CDR3 protein, called by TCRdb with MiXCR from the reads. Here the sample spans approximately 1,000,000 distinct CDR3 sequences, approximately 31% being singletons. The TCR was taken from a human donor in good health (CMV status not recorded). Some clones in this sample may be carry-over from other donors' samples. The J gene is TRBJ1-4, the V gene TRBV14; 7 bases agree with TRBD1. The specimen comprised cultured CD8+ T cells from PBMCs, sampled from culture after CMV antigen stimulation. This CDR3 is CASSQGTVLREGEKLFF. The CDR3 bases are TGTGCCAGCAGCCAGGGGACAGTCCTCCGGGAAGGTGAAAAACTGTTTTTT.